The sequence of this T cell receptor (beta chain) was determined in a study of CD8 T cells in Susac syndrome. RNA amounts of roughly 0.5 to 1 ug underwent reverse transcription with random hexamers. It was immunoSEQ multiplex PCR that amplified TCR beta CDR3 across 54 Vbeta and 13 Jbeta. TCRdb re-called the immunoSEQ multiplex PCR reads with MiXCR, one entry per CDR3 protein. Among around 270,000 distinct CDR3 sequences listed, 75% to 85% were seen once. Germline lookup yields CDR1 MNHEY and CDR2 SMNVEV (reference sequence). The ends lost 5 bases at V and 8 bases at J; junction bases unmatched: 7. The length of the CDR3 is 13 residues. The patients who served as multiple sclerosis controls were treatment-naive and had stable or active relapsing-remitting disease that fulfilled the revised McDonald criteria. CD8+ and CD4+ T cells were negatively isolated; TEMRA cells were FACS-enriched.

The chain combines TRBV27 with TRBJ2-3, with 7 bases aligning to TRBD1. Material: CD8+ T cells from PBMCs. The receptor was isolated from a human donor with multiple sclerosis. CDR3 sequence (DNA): TGTGCCAGCAGTGAGGGGGCCCTGCCTACGCAGTATTTT. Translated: CASSEGALPTQYF.